Below, 8 T cell receptor beta chains from the same sample are listed, as sequenced in a study of blood T cell repertoires in COVID-19. Here immunoSEQ multiplex PCR was the method, and the copy in TCRdb shows in-frame clones only, minus some. The data contain 150,000 or so clones, more than 80% of them singletons. The sample was peripheral blood. These receptors all stem from a man younger than 35 with COVID-19, enrolled during active disease.

The chain joins TRBV3-1 (or the pseudogene TRBV3-2) to TRBJ2-2; TRBD1 aligns across 7 bases. The CDR3 spans 15 residues. Unmatched junction bases numbered 4, after V lost 3 bases and J lost 3 bases. Germline V gene sequence: CDR1 LGHDT, CDR2 YNNKEL (reference sequence). The CDR3 spells CASSHVTGDTGELFF. The CDR3 DNA reads TGTGCCAGCAGCCATGTTACAGGGGACACCGGGGAGCTGTTTTTT.

The V gene is TRBV3-1 (or the pseudogene TRBV3-2), the J gene TRBJ1-5; D is unclear. The V and J ends lost 0 bases and 4 bases respectively, with 10 bases between them. The CDR3 is 15 amino acids. Germline V lookup: CDR1 LGHDT, CDR2 YNNKEL (reference sequence). DNA of the CDR3: TGTGCCAGCAGCCAAGAGGCGACACCTAATCAGCCCCAGCATTTT. It codes for CASSQEATPNQPQHF.

The chain uses TRBV7-7 and TRBJ2-7; 13 bases line up with TRBD2. The CDR3 loop spans 15 amino acids. Germline trimming cut 5 bases from V and 7 bases from J; bases unmatched to any gene: 8. From germline, CDR1 is SSHAT and CDR2 FNYEAQ (reference sequence). CDR3 region: CASSRGLAGDREQYF. For the CDR3, the DNA is TGTGCCAGCAGCCGAGGACTAGCGGGAGATCGGGAGCAGTACTTC.

Regarding this clone: This CDR3 is also generated by other DNA sequences in the sample. The V and J genes are TRBV30 and TRBJ2-5; tentatively, D is TRBD1 (5 bases). CDR3 length: 11 amino acids. V gave up 2 bases and J gave up 4 bases, with 5 bases separating them. Germline V gene lookup returns CDR1 GTSNPN and CDR2 SVGIG (reference sequence). CDR3 nucleotide sequence: TGTGCCTGGAGTAGGGGAGAGACCCAGTACTTC. It encodes CAWSRGETQYF.

The V call is TRBV7-9, the J call TRBJ2-7; 14 positions agree with TRBD2. Near its end, the DNA agrees better with TRBJ2-1, so the J call may be wrong. The germline gives CDR1 SEHNR, CDR2 FQNEAQ (reference sequence). This CDR3 region has 18 residues. The CDR3 DNA is TGTGCCAGCAGCTCTCCCGGGACTAGCGGGGGTTTCTACAATGAGCAGTTCTTC. Its translation is CASSSPGTSGGFYNEQFF.

This chain links TRBV28 with TRBJ2-7; 11 nucleotides match TRBD1. V lost 7 bases, J lost 6 bases, and 11 bases stayed unmatched. The CDR3 contains 15 residues. Per germline, CDR1 MDHEN and CDR2 SYDVKM. In DNA, the CDR3 is TGTGCCAGCAATACCCAGGACAGGGGGCAAGGCGAGCAGTACTTC. Translating gives CASNTQDRGQGEQYF.

This sequence joins TRBV11-1 and TRBJ2-1; D remains unclear. Germline V gene sequence: CDR1 SGHAT, CDR2 FQDESV (reference sequence). The CDR3 totals 14 residues. Trimming removed 5 bases from V and 0 bases from J, with 8 bases in between. CDR3 loop: CASSRRSSYNEQFF. The CDR3 region has the DNA TGTGCCAGCAGCCGCCGGAGCTCCTACAATGAGCAGTTCTTC.

Turning to this clone: The junction does not match germline at one end; this may be a read error. This chain links TRBV7-3 with TRBJ2-5; perhaps TRBD1 as D (6 bases). Germline-derived CDR1 and CDR2 are SGHTA and FQGTGA. There are 12 residues in the CDR3. The CDR3 DNA follows: TGTGCCAGCGGACAGATACAAGGGACCCAGTACTTC. It encodes CASGQIQGTQYF. The full variable domain, in which reference TRBV7-3 and TRBJ2-5 provide the parts outside the CDR3, is GAGVSQTPSNKVTEKGKYVELRCDPISGHTALYWYRQSLGQGPEFLIYFQGTGAADDSGLPNDRFFAVRPEGSVSTLKIQRTERGDSAVYLCASGQIQGTQYFGPGTRLLVL.